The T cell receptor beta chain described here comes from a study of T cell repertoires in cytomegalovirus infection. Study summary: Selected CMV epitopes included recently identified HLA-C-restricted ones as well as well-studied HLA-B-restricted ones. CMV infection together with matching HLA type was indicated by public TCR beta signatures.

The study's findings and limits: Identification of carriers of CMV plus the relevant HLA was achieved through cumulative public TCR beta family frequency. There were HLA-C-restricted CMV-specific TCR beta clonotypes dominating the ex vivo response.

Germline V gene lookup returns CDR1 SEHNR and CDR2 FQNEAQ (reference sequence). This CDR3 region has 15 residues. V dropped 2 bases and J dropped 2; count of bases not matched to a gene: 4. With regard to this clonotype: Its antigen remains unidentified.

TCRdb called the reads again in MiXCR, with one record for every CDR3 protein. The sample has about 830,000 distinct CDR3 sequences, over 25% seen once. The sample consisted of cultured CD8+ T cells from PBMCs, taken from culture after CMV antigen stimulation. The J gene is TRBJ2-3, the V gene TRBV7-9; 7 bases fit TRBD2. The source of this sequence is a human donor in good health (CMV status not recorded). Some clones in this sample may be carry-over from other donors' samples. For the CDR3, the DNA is TGTGCCAGCAGCTTATACGGGGGGACCACAGATACGCAGTATTTT. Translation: CASSLYGGTTDTQYF.